This TCR beta chain was sequenced for a study of glioma-infiltrating T cells after dendritic cell vaccination (dated by TCRdb to 2016 to 2018). With respect to the entire study: The cohort included roughly 15 glioblastoma patients drawn from Phase I and II dendritic cell vaccination trials, of whom 9 were newly diagnosed and 6 had recurrent disease. Patients received autologous tumor lysate-pulsed dendritic cell vaccination between about 2002 and 2013. The vaccine was prepared from monocyte-derived dendritic cells that were cultured for more than six days with IL-4 and GM-CSF and then pulsed overnight with autologous tumor lysate. Three intradermal dendritic cell vaccine injections were administered to patients at biweekly intervals in the arm below the axilla. Deep sequencing of TCR beta CDR3 regions was used to quantify tumor-infiltrating lymphocyte content and compare tumor and blood repertoires in dendritic cell-vaccinated glioblastoma patients. Survival after dendritic cell vaccination was correlated with TCR sequencing metrics, including TIL content and tumor-blood repertoire overlap.

Inclusive of the bounding cysteine and phenylalanine, the CDR3 is 13 residues long. Solely the CDR3 DNA is kept, with 39 bases framed from the first base. The germline V and J ends show losses of 5 bases and 6 bases respectively, and no gene match explains 2 bases of the junction. From a lookup of the germline V gene, CDR1 and CDR2 are MNHNS and SASEGT. With respect to this clone: What this receptor recognizes is not known. No qualities accompany the bases; no much larger clone lies one base away.

TCRB CDR3 regions were amplified from about 2 ug genomic DNA, or all available DNA if less, using the immunoSEQ assay. Multiplex PCR used 60 forward primers for TCR V beta segments and 13 reverse primers for J beta segments. To estimate the number of reads per starting template, synthetic control templates were added to each sample at limiting dilution. Reads of 87 bp were generated by sequencing on the Illumina HiSeq System. Turning to the authors' computational methods: PCR and sequencing errors were removed by a nearest neighbor algorithm that merged closely related sequences. TCR overlap was defined as the percentage of unique tumor TCR beta sequences that were also found in the peripheral blood of the same patient. The immuneACCESS repertoire file appears here via TCRdb, limited to in-frame rearrangements. These files lack a portion of the clones; in checked studies, under half of the deficit traces to unresolved V genes, and the cause of the others is not known. V and J calls and clone size come straight from that table; D and trimming were deduced from the DNA. The sample table records roughly 100,000 clones; roughly four fifths of these occur just once. Of the sample, less than 15% is held by the ten largest clones.

Selection of patients required sufficient residual fresh-frozen tumor tissue and over two years of available survival data. Molecular status otherwise varied across the glioblastoma patients, but none of them carried an isocitrate dehydrogenase mutation. PBMC were collected before vaccination, two weeks after the third vaccination, and at tumor progression if progression occurred. Genomic DNA was extracted with the Qiagen DNeasy Blood extraction Kit. Results the study describes overall, beyond this receptor: The cohort was small and heterogeneous, few patients had complete blood and tumor sets, and even fewer had initial-recurrent tumor pairs. Higher estimated pretreatment TIL content predicted longer time to progression and overall survival after dendritic cell vaccination. The response model built on TCR overlap across three groups was characterized as speculative, with prospective validation still needed. No direct relationship between TCR clonality and survival was found, suggesting that a diverse polyclonal response may matter.

This TCR derives from a human donor with glioblastoma. Sequences were derived from blood, sampled before dendritic cell vaccination. This chain is built from TRBV6-1 and TRBJ1-5, and 9 junction bases match TRBD1. For the CDR3, the sequence is CASSWTGAQPQHF. Read as DNA, the sequence is TGTGCCAGCAGTTGGACAGGGGCTCAGCCCCAGCATTTT.